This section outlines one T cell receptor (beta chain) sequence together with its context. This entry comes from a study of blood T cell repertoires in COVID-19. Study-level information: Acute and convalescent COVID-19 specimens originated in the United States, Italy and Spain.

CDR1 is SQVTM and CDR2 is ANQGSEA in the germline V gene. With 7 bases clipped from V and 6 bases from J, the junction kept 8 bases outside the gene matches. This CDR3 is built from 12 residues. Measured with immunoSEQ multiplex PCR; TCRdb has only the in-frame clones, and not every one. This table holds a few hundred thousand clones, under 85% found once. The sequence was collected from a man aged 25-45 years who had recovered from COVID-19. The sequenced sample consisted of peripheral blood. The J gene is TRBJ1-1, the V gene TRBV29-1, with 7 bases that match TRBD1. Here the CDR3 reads CSGTGTAAEAFF. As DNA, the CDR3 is TGCAGCGGAACCGGGACAGCCGCTGAAGCTTTCTTT.